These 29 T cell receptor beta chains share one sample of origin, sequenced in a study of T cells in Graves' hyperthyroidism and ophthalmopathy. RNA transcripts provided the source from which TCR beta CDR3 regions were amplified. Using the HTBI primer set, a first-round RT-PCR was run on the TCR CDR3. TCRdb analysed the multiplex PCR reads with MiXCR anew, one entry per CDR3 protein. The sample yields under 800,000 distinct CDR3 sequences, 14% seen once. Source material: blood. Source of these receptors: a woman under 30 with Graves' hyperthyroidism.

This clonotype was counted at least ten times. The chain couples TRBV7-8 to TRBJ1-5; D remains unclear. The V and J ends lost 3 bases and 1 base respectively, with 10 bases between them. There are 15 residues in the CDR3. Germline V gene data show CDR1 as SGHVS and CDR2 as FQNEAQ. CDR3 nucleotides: TGTGCCAGCAGCTTTAAGGCCCTGAGCAATCAGCCCCAGCATTTT. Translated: CASSFKALSNQPQHF. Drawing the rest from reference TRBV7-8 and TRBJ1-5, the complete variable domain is GAGVSQSPRYKVAKRGQDVALRCDPISGHVSLFWYQQALGQGPEFLTYFQNEAQLDKSGLPSDRFFAERPEGSVSTLKIQRTQQEDSAVYLCASSFKALSNQPQHFGDGTRLSIL.

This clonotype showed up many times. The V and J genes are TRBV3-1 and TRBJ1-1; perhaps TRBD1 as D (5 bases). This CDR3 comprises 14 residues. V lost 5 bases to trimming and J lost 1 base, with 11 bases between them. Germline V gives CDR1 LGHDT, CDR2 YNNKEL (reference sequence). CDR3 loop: CASSVGTRNTEAFF. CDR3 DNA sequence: TGTGCCAGCAGCGTCGGGACTCGGAACACTGAAGCTTTCTTT.

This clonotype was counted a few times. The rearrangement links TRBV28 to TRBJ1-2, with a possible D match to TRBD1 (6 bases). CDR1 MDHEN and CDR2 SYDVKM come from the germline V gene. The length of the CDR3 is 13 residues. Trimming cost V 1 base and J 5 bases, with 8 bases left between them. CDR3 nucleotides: TGTGCCAGCAGTTTATACAGGGTTTATGGCTACACCTTC. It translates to CASSLYRVYGYTF.

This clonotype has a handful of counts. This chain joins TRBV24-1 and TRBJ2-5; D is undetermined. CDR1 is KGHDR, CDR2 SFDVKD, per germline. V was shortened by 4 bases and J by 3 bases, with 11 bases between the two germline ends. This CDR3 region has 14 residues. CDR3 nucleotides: TGTGCCACCAGTGACTGCCCCAGGAAAGAGACCCAGTACTTC. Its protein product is CATSDCPRKETQYF.

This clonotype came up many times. The CDR3, as DNA: TGTGCCACCAGTGCCCAGCGGGGAAGGGATACGCAGTATTTT. This translates into CATSAQRGRDTQYF. The gene calls are TRBV24-1 and TRBJ2-3; TRBD2 matches at 7 bases. Losses at the gene ends were 5 bases for V and 6 bases for J; bases not matched to a gene: 7. CDR3 size: 14 residues. Germline V gene data show CDR1 as KGHDR and CDR2 as SFDVKD.

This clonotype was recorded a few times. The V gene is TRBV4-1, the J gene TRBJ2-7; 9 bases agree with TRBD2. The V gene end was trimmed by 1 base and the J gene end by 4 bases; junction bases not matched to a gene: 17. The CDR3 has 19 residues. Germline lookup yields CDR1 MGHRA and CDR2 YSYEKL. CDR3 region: CASSQVFTSGRSGRYEQYF. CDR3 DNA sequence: TGCGCCAGCAGCCAAGTCTTCACTAGCGGGCGTTCGGGGCGTTACGAGCAGTACTTC.

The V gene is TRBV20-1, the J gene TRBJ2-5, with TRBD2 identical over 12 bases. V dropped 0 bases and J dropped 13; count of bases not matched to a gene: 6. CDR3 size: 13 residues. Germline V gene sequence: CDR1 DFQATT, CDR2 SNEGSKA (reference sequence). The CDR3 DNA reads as TGCAGTGCTAGAGATGTGACTAGCGGGAGCCCGTACTTC. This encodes CSARDVTSGSPYF.

The CDR3 DNA reads as TGTGCCAGCAATGGCCGCTCTGGGGCCAACGTCCTGACTTTC. Its protein is CASNGRSGANVLTF. The chain carries TRBV19 and TRBJ2-6; D unclear. Germline V gene data show CDR1 as LNHDA and CDR2 as SQIVND (reference sequence). There are 14 residues in the CDR3. Between the trimmed V and J ends, which lost 9 bases and 0 bases, there was a span of 9 bases.

The CDR3 spells CASSLGGDLDNEQFF. CDR3 bases: TGTGCCAGCAGCTTAGGTGGTGACCTCGACAATGAGCAGTTCTTC. The chain joins TRBV11-3 to TRBJ2-1; no clear D gene. The CDR3 sequence is 15 residues long. The germline CDR1 and CDR2 sequences are SGHNT and YENEEA. Trimming removed 1 base from V and 5 bases from J, with 12 bases in between.

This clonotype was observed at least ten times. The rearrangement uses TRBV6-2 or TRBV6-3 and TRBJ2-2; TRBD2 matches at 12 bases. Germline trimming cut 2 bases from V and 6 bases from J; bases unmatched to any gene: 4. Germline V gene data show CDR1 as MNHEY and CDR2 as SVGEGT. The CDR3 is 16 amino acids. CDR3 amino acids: CASSYPTSGSPGELFF. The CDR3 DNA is TGTGCCAGCAGTTACCCGACTAGCGGGAGTCCCGGGGAGCTGTTTTTT.

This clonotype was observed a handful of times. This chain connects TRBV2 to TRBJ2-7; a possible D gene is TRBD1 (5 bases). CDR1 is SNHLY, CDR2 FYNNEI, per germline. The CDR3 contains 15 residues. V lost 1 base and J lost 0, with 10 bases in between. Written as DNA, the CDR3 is TGTGCCAGCAGTGAAGTCCCAGGGTCCTCCTACGAGCAGTACTTC. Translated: CASSEVPGSSYEQYF.

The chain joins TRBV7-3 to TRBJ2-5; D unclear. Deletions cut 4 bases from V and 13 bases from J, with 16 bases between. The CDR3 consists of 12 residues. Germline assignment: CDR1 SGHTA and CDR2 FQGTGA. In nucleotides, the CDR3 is TGTGCCAGCAGCTGTCCCCCGACAACCGGGTACTTC. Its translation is CASSCPPTTGYF. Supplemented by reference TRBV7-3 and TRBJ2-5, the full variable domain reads GAGVSQTPSNKVTEKGKYVELRCDPISGHTALYWYRQSLGQGPEFLIYFQGTGAADDSGLPNDRFFAVRPEGSVSTLKIQRTERGDSAVYLCASSCPPTTGYFGPGTRLLVL.

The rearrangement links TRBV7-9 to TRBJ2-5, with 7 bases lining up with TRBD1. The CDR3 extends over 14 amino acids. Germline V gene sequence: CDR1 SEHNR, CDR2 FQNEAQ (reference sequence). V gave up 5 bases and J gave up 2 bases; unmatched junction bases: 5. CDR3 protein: CASSGQEPQETQYF. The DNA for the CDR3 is TGTGCCAGCAGCGGACAGGAACCTCAAGAGACCCAGTACTTC.

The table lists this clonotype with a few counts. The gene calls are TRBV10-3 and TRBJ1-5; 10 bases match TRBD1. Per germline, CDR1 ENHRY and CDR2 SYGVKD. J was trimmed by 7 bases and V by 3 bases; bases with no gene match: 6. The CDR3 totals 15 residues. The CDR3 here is CAISDRGTGEQPQHF. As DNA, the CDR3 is TGTGCCATCAGTGATAGAGGGACAGGGGAGCAGCCCCAGCATTTT.

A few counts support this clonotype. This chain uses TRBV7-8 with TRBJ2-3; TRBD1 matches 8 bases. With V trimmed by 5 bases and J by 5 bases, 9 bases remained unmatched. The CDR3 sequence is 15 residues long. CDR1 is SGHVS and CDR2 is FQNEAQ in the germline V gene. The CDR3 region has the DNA TGTGCCAGCAGCACCGACAGGGGTTCCCTAGATACGCAGTATTTT. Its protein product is CASSTDRGSLDTQYF.

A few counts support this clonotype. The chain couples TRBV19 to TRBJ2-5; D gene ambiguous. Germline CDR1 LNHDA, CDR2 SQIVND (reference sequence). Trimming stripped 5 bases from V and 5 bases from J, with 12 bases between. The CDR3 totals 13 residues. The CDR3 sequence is CASSGSVGETQYF. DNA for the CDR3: TGTGCCAGTAGTGGGTCAGTCGGGGAGACCCAGTACTTC.

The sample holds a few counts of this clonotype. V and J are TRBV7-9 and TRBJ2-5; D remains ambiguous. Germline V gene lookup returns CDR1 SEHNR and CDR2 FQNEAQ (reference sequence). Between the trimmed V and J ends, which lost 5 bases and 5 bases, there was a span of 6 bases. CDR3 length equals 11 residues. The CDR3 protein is CASSPTETQYF. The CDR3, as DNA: TGTGCCAGCAGCCCTACTGAGACCCAGTACTTC.

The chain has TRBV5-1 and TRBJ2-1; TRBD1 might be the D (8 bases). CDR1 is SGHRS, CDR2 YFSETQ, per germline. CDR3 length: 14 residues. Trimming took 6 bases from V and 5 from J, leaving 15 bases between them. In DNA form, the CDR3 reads TGCGCCAGCACCTGGACAGGGAGGGACAATGAGCAGTTCTTC. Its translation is CASTWTGRDNEQFF. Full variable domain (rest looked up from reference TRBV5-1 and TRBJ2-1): KAGVTQTPRYLIKTRGQQVTLSCSPISGHRSVSWYQQTPGQGLQFLFEYFSETQRNKGNFPGRFSGRQFSNSRSEMNVSTLELGDSALYLCASTWTGRDNEQFFGPGTRLTVL.

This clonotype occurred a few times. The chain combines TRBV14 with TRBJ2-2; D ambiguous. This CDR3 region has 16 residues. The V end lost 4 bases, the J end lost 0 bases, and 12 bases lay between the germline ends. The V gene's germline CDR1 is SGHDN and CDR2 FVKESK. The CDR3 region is CASSLSGTPNTGELFF. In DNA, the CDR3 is TGTGCCAGCAGCCTTTCGGGCACACCGAACACCGGGGAGCTGTTTTTT.

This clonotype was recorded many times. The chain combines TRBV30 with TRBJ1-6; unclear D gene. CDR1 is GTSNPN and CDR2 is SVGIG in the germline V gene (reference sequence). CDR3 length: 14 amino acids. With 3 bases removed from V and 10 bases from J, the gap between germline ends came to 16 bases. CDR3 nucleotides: TGTGCCTGGAGATTCGCGTGGTCAGGCTCACCCCTCCACTTT. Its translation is CAWRFAWSGSPLHF.

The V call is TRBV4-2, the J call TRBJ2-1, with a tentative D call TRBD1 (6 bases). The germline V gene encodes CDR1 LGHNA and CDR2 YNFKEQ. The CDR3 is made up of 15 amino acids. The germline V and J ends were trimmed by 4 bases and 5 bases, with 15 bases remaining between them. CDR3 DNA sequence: TGTGCCAGCAGCCCGTTAGAAGGGGACAACAATGAGCAGTTCTTC. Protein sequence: CASSPLEGDNNEQFF.

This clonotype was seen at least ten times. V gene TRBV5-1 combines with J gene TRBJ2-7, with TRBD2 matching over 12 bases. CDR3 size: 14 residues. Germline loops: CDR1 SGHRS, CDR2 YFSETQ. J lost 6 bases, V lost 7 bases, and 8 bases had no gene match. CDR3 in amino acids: CASGKTSGGREQYF. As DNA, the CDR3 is TGCGCCAGCGGGAAGACTAGCGGGGGTCGCGAGCAGTACTTC.

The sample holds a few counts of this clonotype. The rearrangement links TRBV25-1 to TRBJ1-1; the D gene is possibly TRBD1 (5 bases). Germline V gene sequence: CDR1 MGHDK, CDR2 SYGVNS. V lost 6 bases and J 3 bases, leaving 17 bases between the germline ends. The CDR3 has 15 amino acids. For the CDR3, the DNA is TGTGCCAGCAGACAAAACGGGGGGATTTACACTGAAGCTTTCTTT. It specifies CASRQNGGIYTEAFF.

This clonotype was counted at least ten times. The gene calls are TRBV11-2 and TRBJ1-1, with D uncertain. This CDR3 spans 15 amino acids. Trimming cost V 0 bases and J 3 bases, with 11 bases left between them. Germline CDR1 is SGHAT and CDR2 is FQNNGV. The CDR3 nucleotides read TGTGCCAGCAGCTTAGACCCAGGTCCTTACACTGAAGCTTTCTTT. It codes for CASSLDPGPYTEAFF.

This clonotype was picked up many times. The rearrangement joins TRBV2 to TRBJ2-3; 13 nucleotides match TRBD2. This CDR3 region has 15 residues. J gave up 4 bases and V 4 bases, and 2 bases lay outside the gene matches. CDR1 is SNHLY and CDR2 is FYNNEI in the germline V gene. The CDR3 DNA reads TGTGCCAGCAGTGGACTAGCGGGAGGCCCAGATACGCAGTATTTT. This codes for CASSGLAGGPDTQYF.

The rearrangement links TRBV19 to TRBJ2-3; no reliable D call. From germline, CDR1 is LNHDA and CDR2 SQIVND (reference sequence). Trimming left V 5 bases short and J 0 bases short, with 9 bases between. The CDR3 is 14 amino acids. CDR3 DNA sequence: TGTGCCAGTAGTTTAGCTTTTAGCACAGATACGCAGTATTTT. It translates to CASSLAFSTDTQYF.

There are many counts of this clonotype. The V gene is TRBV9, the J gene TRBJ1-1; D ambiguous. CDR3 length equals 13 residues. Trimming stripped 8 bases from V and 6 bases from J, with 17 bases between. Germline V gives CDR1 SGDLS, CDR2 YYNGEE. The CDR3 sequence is CARFPRRQPEAFF. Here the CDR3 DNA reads TGTGCCAGATTCCCAAGAAGGCAGCCTGAAGCTTTCTTT.

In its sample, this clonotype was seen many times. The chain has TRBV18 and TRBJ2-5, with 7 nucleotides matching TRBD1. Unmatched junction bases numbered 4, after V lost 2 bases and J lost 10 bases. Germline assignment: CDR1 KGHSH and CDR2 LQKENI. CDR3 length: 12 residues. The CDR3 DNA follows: TGTGCCAGCTCACCAGAGCCAGGGGGCCAGTACTTC. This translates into CASSPEPGGQYF.

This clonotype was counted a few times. The CDR3 coding sequence is TGTGCCACCAGTGACCCCGGGGCCAAAAACTACGAGCAGTACTTC. Residues: CATSDPGAKNYEQYF. The V gene is TRBV24-1, the J gene TRBJ2-7; tentatively, D is TRBD1 or TRBD2 (5 bases each). Germline lookup yields CDR1 KGHDR and CDR2 SFDVKD. The germline V and J ends were trimmed by 4 bases and 3 bases, with 15 bases remaining between them. CDR3 length: 15 residues.